This record looks at one TCR beta chain sequence and its context. What it binds is not known. The data were produced by immunoSEQ multiplex PCR, yet TCRdb's version contains in-frame clones alone and is incomplete. This sample carries about 16,000 clones, around 76% of them seen once, and the ten largest clones take 9% to 9.5%. The CDR3 consists of 17 residues. V gave up 3 bases and J gave up 1 base, with 13 bases separating them. Per the germline V gene, CDR1 is SEHNR and CDR2 is FQNEAQ (reference sequence). The source of the sample is a study of tumor-infiltrating lymphocytes in localized non-small cell lung cancer. Overall study findings and caveats: Tumor T-cell fraction from TCR sequencing was not associated with recurrence-free survival (p = 0.61).

This TCR derives from a human donor with non-small cell lung cancer. This sequence joins TRBV7-9 and TRBJ2-6; D could derive from TRBD1 or TRBD2 (5 bases each). The source material was lung tumor tissue. This chain's CDR3 is CASSLGTGISGANVLTF. The CDR3 DNA is TGTGCCAGCAGCTTGGGGACGGGAATTTCTGGGGCCAACGTCCTGACTTTC.